There are a few counts of the clone carrying this T cell receptor (beta chain). These data come from a study of T-cell memory formation after mild COVID-19. This CDR3 contains 14 residues. Deletions cut 6 bases from V and 1 base from J, with 12 bases between. UMIs and sample barcodes were carried by the TCR alpha and TCR beta cDNA libraries that 5'RACE produced using constant-segment primers. TCRdb re-analysed the 5' RACE reads in MiXCR, keeping a single row per CDR3 protein. The top ten hold around 31% of the sample, which has around 80,000 distinct CDR3 sequences, around 13% seen once. The gene calls are TRBV12-3 or TRBV12-4 and TRBJ1-1; D remains unclear. This TCR came from an adult woman who had mild COVID-19 (a few samples of this study predate the infection). Cell type and time point are not known. The sequenced sample consisted of PBMCs or a T cell subset sorted from them (not recorded which). This CDR3 is CASSPPGANTEAFF. CDR3 sequence (DNA): TGTGCCAGCAGCCCCCCCGGTGCGAACACTGAAGCTTTCTTT.